What follows is one T cell receptor (beta chain) and its context. The germline gives CDR1 SGHVS, CDR2 FNYEAQ. The CDR3 length is 16 residues. The trim removed 5 bases at V and 6 bases at J, leaving 10 bases unmatched. Time point described: pre-treatment sample, taken before nivolumab and TIL therapy. This entry comes from a study of TIL therapy for anti-PD-1-resistant metastatic lung cancer. The libraries were made with immunoSEQ v3. Survey-level samples got 2 million to 2.5 million read pairs; deep-level samples got about 4.5-6.5 million. TCRdb's copy holds only in-frame clones and misses some; the assay was immunoSEQ multiplex PCR. This sample has tens of thousands of clones; under 75% occur once, and the top ten carry 6% to 8.5%.

The clonotype was recovered from a person between 30 and 79 years old with non-small cell lung cancer. Specimen: blood, collected at baseline. V gene TRBV7-6 combines with J gene TRBJ1-6; TRBD1 matches 7 bases. The CDR3 DNA is TGTGCCAGCAGCCTGATAGACAGGGCGGGTAATTCACCCCTCCACTTT. Translating gives CASSLIDRAGNSPLHF. Full variable domain (outside the CDR3, taken from reference TRBV7-6 and TRBJ1-6): GAGVSQSPRYKVTKRGQDVALRCDPISGHVSLYWYRQALGQGPEFLTYFNYEAQQDKSGLPNDRFSAERPEGSISTLTIQRTEQRDSAMYRCASSLIDRAGNSPLHFGNGTRLTVT.